Shown below are 13 T cell receptor beta chains from a single sample sequenced in a study of Ad26.COV2.S vaccination and SARS-CoV-2 variants. Sequenced by immunoSEQ multiplex PCR; TCRdb stores in-frame clones only, minus some. The sample carries about half a million clones, roughly nine tenths recorded once. Treatment noted: roughly 20 received Ad26.COV2.S at low or high dose, single or two shots; several received placebo; per-sample allocation not given. Collection of samples fell on day 63 after the first vaccine or placebo injection. The sample consisted of peripheral blood, taken in a trial of Ad26.COV2.S vaccine versus placebo. All receptors derive from a person between 18 and 60 years old who received the Ad26.COV2.S COVID-19 vaccine or a placebo.

The chain is built from TRBV12-3 or TRBV12-4 and TRBJ2-5, with D possibly matching TRBD2 (6 bases). The CDR3 runs to 13 residues. Between the trimmed V and J ends, which lost 4 bases and 4 bases, there was a span of 10 bases. CDR3 nucleotides: TGTGCCAGCAGTTCCCCGCGGGGAGAGACCCAGTACTTC. It codes for CASSSPRGETQYF.

CDR3 residues: CASSRSDSARGIEQYF. The DNA for the CDR3 is TGTGCCAGCTCCCGGAGCGACTCCGCCCGGGGAATCGAGCAGTACTTC. The chain links TRBV18 to TRBJ2-7; tentative D call: TRBD2 (5 bases). The CDR3 is made up of 16 amino acids. Germline assignment: CDR1 KGHSH and CDR2 LQKENI. V was cut by 6 bases and J by 6 bases, with 24 bases left in between.

This chain links TRBV6-5 with TRBJ2-2; tentative D call: TRBD2 (6 bases). Trimming stripped 6 bases from V and 5 bases from J, with 16 bases between. The CDR3 consists of 15 residues. Germline CDR1 MNHEY, CDR2 SVGAGI. CDR3 sequence (DNA): TGTGCCAGCAGGTCGGAGGGGTGGTCGACCGGGGAGCTGTTTTTT. As protein: CASRSEGWSTGELFF.

CDR3 in amino acids: CASSPRKWSGGLYGYTF. The CDR3 DNA reads as TGCGCCAGCAGCCCCAGGAAGTGGTCAGGGGGCCTCTATGGCTACACCTTC. The rearrangement joins TRBV4-1 to TRBJ1-2; 8 bases agree with TRBD1. Trimming cost V 4 bases and J 4 bases; bases outside gene matches: 14. Germline V CDR1 and CDR2: MGHRA, YSYEKL. The CDR3 extends over 17 amino acids.

The rearrangement joins TRBV4-2 to TRBJ2-3, with 11 bases matching TRBD1. Germline CDR1 and CDR2: LGHNA and YNFKEQ. The junction had 3 bases not matched to a gene; V was cut back by 0 bases and J by 4 bases. The CDR3 has 16 amino acids. The CDR3 here is CASSQDGGQGADTQYF. CDR3 coding DNA: TGTGCCAGCAGCCAAGATGGGGGACAGGGGGCAGATACGCAGTATTTT.

The gene calls are TRBV11-1 and TRBJ2-5; the D is unclear. V was shortened by 5 bases and J by 5 bases, with 12 bases between the two germline ends. CDR1 is SGHAT and CDR2 is FQDESV in the germline V gene (reference sequence). The CDR3 sequence is 13 residues long. The CDR3 coding sequence is TGTGCCAGCAGCCCAGACCAATGGGAGACCCAGTACTTC. Translated, it gives CASSPDQWETQYF.

The chain couples TRBV5-1 to TRBJ1-6; D gene uncertain. Germline assignment: CDR1 SGHRS and CDR2 YFSETQ. The CDR3 contains 16 residues. V was cut by 0 bases and J by 0 bases, with 7 bases left in between. The CDR3 loop is CASSLDGSSYNSPLHF. The CDR3 coding sequence is TGCGCCAGCAGCTTGGATGGGAGCTCCTATAATTCACCCCTCCACTTT.

The J gene is TRBJ2-1, the V gene TRBV7-6; the D gene is possibly TRBD2 (7 bases). The CDR3 is 14 amino acids. V gave up 5 bases and J gave up 6 bases, with 14 bases separating them. The germline V gene encodes CDR1 SGHVS and CDR2 FNYEAQ. CDR3 in amino acids: CASSGGGSVNEQFF. The CDR3 nucleotides read TGTGCCAGCAGCGGGGGCGGGAGCGTCAATGAGCAGTTCTTC.

V and J are TRBV28 and TRBJ2-3; 9 bases line up with TRBD1. The V gene end was trimmed by 6 bases and the J gene end by 2 bases; junction bases not matched to a gene: 9. The CDR3 runs to 16 residues. The germline gives CDR1 MDHEN, CDR2 SYDVKM. As DNA, the CDR3 is TGTGCCAGCAGCCCGGGGGACAGGGCACTCACAGATACGCAGTATTTT. Amino acid sequence: CASSPGDRALTDTQYF.

This chain connects TRBV16 to TRBJ1-5; D is uncertain. This CDR3 is 13 amino acids long. CDR1 and CDR2 (germline): KGHSY, FQNENV. Trimming stripped 5 bases from V and 8 bases from J, with 13 bases between. Here the CDR3 reads CASSGKGREPQHF. The CDR3 DNA follows: TGTGCCAGCAGCGGTAAAGGGAGGGAGCCCCAGCATTTT.

The rearrangement links TRBV11-1 to TRBJ1-1, with 7 bases matching TRBD1. Germline lookup yields CDR1 SGHAT and CDR2 FQDESV (reference sequence). The CDR3 consists of 16 residues. The J segment lost 2 bases and the V segment lost 2 bases, leaving 8 bases of the junction unmatched. The CDR3 DNA follows: TGTGCCAGCAGCTTACCCCAAGGGACAGCCAACACTGAAGCTTTCTTT. This gives the protein CASSLPQGTANTEAFF. Variable domain in full (rest from reference TRBV11-1 and TRBJ1-1): EAEVAQSPRYKITEKSQAVAFWCDPISGHATLYWYRQILGQGPELLVQFQDESVVDDSQLPKDRFSAERLKGVDSTLKIQPAELGDSAMYLCASSLPQGTANTEAFFGQGTRLTVV.

This chain joins TRBV2 and TRBJ2-7; D is unresolved. Germline CDR1 reads SNHLY; CDR2 reads FYNNEI. The CDR3 is 13 residues long. V lost 6 bases, J lost 3 bases, and 12 bases lay in between. This CDR3 is CASSYRAGYEQYF. For the CDR3, the DNA is TGTGCCAGCAGCTATAGGGCAGGCTACGAGCAGTACTTC.

V usage is TRBV11-2 and J usage is TRBJ2-1; maybe TRBD2 (5 bases). V lost 6 bases, J lost 3 bases, and 12 bases lay in between. The germline V gene has CDR1 SGHAT and CDR2 FQNNGV. CDR3 length equals 14 residues. Here the CDR3 reads CASRGWAGYNEQFF. CDR3 bases: TGTGCCAGCAGGGGATGGGCGGGCTACAATGAGCAGTTCTTC.